The rows below give T cell receptor beta chains drawn from one sample of a study of blood T cell repertoires in COVID-19. Data came from immunoSEQ multiplex PCR; TCRdb stores just in-frame clones and leaves some out. The profile covers approximately 220,000 clones, with around 80% appearing a single time and about 7.2% taken by the ten largest. The source material was PBMCs or T cells enriched from blood (not recorded which). The receptors originated from a woman aged 40 to 50 with acute COVID-19. CDR3s include the opening cysteine and the closing phenylalanine or tryptophan. Fields, in order: J gene, V gene, D gene, CDR3 protein. The D gene is left open where the match is weak.

J gene: TRBJ1-1; V gene: TRBV10-3; D gene: NA; CDR3 protein: CATQLGADTEAFF
J gene: TRBJ2-7; V gene: TRBV6-5; D gene: TRBD2; CDR3 protein: CASSYSSSGSYEQYF
J gene: TRBJ2-2; V gene: TRBV23-1; D gene: TRBD1; CDR3 protein: CASSQSRDREGTGELFF
J gene: TRBJ1-2; V gene: TRBV6-5; D gene: NA; CDR3 protein: CASSYSATGSGYTF
J gene: TRBJ1-4; V gene: TRBV4-3; D gene: NA; CDR3 protein: CASSQDRATNEKLFF
J gene: TRBJ1-4; V gene: TRBV5-1; D gene: NA; CDR3 protein: CASRNTTNEKLFF
J gene: TRBJ1-1; V gene: TRBV27; D gene: NA; CDR3 protein: CASSHQKNTEAFF
J gene: TRBJ2-7; V gene: TRBV19; D gene: NA; CDR3 protein: CASTQTGGANEQYF
J gene: TRBJ2-5; V gene: TRBV29-1; D gene: TRBD1; CDR3 protein: CSVRNRGLGETQYF
J gene: TRBJ2-1; V gene: TRBV5-1; D gene: TRBD2; CDR3 protein: CASSLGVLAGDSYNEQFF
J gene: TRBJ1-2; V gene: TRBV10-3; D gene: TRBD1; CDR3 protein: CAISESSDRVDGYTF
J gene: TRBJ1-5; V gene: TRBV20-1; D gene: NA; CDR3 protein: CSASSIANQPQHF
J gene: TRBJ1-1; V gene: TRBV27; D gene: NA; CDR3 protein: CASSLSGALAEAFF
J gene: TRBJ2-5; V gene: TRBV23-1; D gene: TRBD2; CDR3 protein: CASSQPASGRVEETQYF
J gene: TRBJ2-5; V gene: TRBV28; D gene: TRBD1; CDR3 protein: CASSPTLGQEETQYF
J gene: TRBJ2-4; V gene: TRBV27; D gene: TRBD2; CDR3 protein: CASSRAGENIQYF
J gene: TRBJ2-2; V gene: TRBV28; D gene: NA; CDR3 protein: CASTKRQDFTGELFF
J gene: TRBJ2-6; V gene: TRBV19; D gene: NA; CDR3 protein: CASSIPRGGGANVLTF
J gene: TRBJ1-2; V gene: TRBV14; D gene: NA; CDR3 protein: CASSQDRYGYTF
J gene: TRBJ2-6; V gene: TRBV21-1; D gene: NA; CDR3 protein: CASSNSRGQGDSNSGANVLTF
J gene: TRBJ2-7; V gene: TRBV10-2; D gene: TRBD2; CDR3 protein: CASSESGLARYEQYF
J gene: TRBJ1-5; V gene: TRBV19; D gene: TRBD1; CDR3 protein: CASSRTGGRQPQHF
J gene: TRBJ1-2; V gene: TRBV5-1; D gene: NA; CDR3 protein: CASSFVSQFDYGYTF
J gene: TRBJ2-1; V gene: TRBV7-3; D gene: TRBD2; CDR3 protein: CASSSYPGLAEQGNEQFF
J gene: TRBJ2-7; V gene: TRBV18; D gene: NA; CDR3 protein: CASAPRDPYEQYF
J gene: TRBJ1-2; V gene: TRBV28; D gene: NA; CDR3 protein: CASSSPGGYYGYTF
J gene: TRBJ2-1; V gene: TRBV18; D gene: NA; CDR3 protein: CASSSGVEQFF
J gene: TRBJ1-2; V gene: TRBV3-1/TRBV3-2; D gene: TRBD1; CDR3 protein: CASSRAGGINGYTF
J gene: TRBJ1-5; V gene: TRBV15; D gene: TRBD1; CDR3 protein: CATSRGGQGYRAQHF
J gene: TRBJ2-2; V gene: TRBV7-9; D gene: NA; CDR3 protein: CASSARSLDRELFF
J gene: TRBJ1-3; V gene: TRBV5-1; D gene: NA; CDR3 protein: CASSLTRSSGNTIYF
J gene: TRBJ2-7; V gene: TRBV9; D gene: NA; CDR3 protein: CASSKGQNYEQYF
J gene: TRBJ1-6; V gene: TRBV12-3/TRBV12-4; D gene: NA; CDR3 protein: CASRRLDSPLHF
J gene: TRBJ2-3; V gene: TRBV6-2/TRBV6-3; D gene: TRBD2; CDR3 protein: CASSDFPPSGGATDTQYF
J gene: TRBJ1-5; V gene: TRBV28; D gene: NA; CDR3 protein: CASSLISANSNQPQHF
J gene: TRBJ2-6; V gene: TRBV19; D gene: NA; CDR3 protein: CASSMSGASGANVLTF
J gene: TRBJ1-1; V gene: TRBV29-1; D gene: NA; CDR3 protein: CSVLGAAEAFF
J gene: TRBJ2-3; V gene: TRBV6-5; D gene: NA; CDR3 protein: CASRAGELGTDTQYF
J gene: TRBJ2-1; V gene: TRBV7-3; D gene: NA; CDR3 protein: CASSLVSSGYKSSYNEQFF
J gene: TRBJ1-1; V gene: TRBV28; D gene: TRBD1; CDR3 protein: CASSEPGQLHWAFF
J gene: TRBJ1-1; V gene: TRBV2; D gene: NA; CDR3 protein: CASSAGGHPGTEAFF
J gene: TRBJ2-7; V gene: TRBV28; D gene: NA; CDR3 protein: CASSLVPAFAGTEQYF
J gene: TRBJ2-2; V gene: TRBV5-4; D gene: NA; CDR3 protein: CASSLTFGGELFF
J gene: TRBJ2-1; V gene: TRBV9; D gene: TRBD2; CDR3 protein: CASSPRQTSGRNNEQFF
J gene: TRBJ1-1; V gene: TRBV4-2; D gene: NA; CDR3 protein: CASSPFGSTEAFF
J gene: TRBJ1-2; V gene: TRBV29-1; D gene: NA; CDR3 protein: CSVERGYTF
J gene: TRBJ2-7; V gene: TRBV30; D gene: NA; CDR3 protein: CAWSVVEGVGEQYF
J gene: TRBJ1-5; V gene: TRBV27; D gene: TRBD1; CDR3 protein: CASSLSRGGEPQHF
J gene: TRBJ2-2; V gene: TRBV30; D gene: NA; CDR3 protein: CAWSVDGRGTGELFF